Included here is one TCR beta chain sequence, with context. The clone's antigen remains unknown. Base qualities are not recorded, but no much larger clone differs from it by a single base. Healthy HIV-negative adults with no recently reported acute infections or vaccinations were included as donors. Every donor was a Caucasian adult living in Nashville, Tennessee, USA. CD4+ T cells were enriched by magnetic negative selection, after which naive cells were positively selected on CD45RA and the negative fraction was taken as the memory subset. Blood was obtained by leukapheresis, after which PBMCs were separated by Ficoll-Histopaque density gradient centrifugation and cryopreserved in liquid nitrogen vapor phase. Analytical flow cytometry was used to check the purity and quantity of each magnetically sorted T cell population. Genomic DNA was isolated from every sorted fraction and measured by UV absorbance on a Nanodrop 2000c.

The germline V gene yields SQVTM for CDR1 and ANQGSEA for CDR2. The CDR3, from cysteine to phenylalanine, totals 13 residues. Of all the DNA, just the CDR3 is kept, 39 bases in frame from base 1. V and J are truncated by 8 bases and 0 bases respectively, leaving an intervening sequence of 14 bases. The sample belongs to a study of shared clonotypes between healthy human individuals (dated by TCRdb to about 2020). Broadly, across the study: Three men and a couple of women, aged 18 to 49 years, made up the cohort. Per donor, three plates each were used for CD4 naive and CD4 memory, two for CD8 naive, and one for CD8 memory. To estimate repertoire size and how much clonotype sharing occurs between individuals, the study deeply sequenced the blood TCR repertoires of five or six healthy adults. To increase sequencing depth and limit assay-specific biases, different laboratories used diverse techniques to prepare libraries and sequence TCR repertoires. Each donor's leukapheresis produced roughly between about 0.8 and 8.9 billion PBMCs.

The paper's findings and limits, for the study overall: Because the study included a small number of donors, the genetic and exposure-history diversity represented was limited. Clonotypes shared by all four sorted-subset donors showed higher generation probabilities than non-shared clonotypes. Rarefaction of sorted-subset datasets indicated incomplete sequencing despite the large sequencing depth. Estimated clonotype richness was generally larger for naive than for memory subsets. When several donors were compared, the shared fraction of clonotypes was about 5% for naive CD4, approximately 3.5% for naive CD8, roughly 2.5% for memory CD4, and roughly 0.4% for memory CD8. Only blood was sampled, and tissue TCR repertoires likely differ from those in blood. Pairwise subsampling led to the expectation that sequencing depth would affect the degree of clonotype sharing among donors.

TCR CDR3 regions were amplified from genomic DNA by multiplex PCR using the deep immunoSEQ assay. For each cell subset, the extracted genomic DNA was distributed evenly across all wells of several immunoSEQ 96-well plates, and each plate served as one replicate. Each replicate PCR for sorted subsets received about 200 ng genomic DNA, equal to around 32,000 T cell genomes. Purified libraries were measured with a Qubit 3.0 fluorometer, size-checked on a Bioanalyzer 2100, and measured again with the KAPA Library Quantification kit. Every immunoSEQ 96-well plate was sequenced on a dedicated single-read 150-cycle Illumina NextSeq 550 flow cell. In the original analysis: Because the immunoSEQ output held only junctional sequences and lacked quality scores, the filtering could not match the filtering applied to full-length reads. To assign V/J genes and CDR3, sequences were annotated against IMGT germline references using PyIR, a Python wrapper for IgBLAST v1.9. Reads were removed for weak V/J assignments (E-value above 1e-6), missing CDR3, stop codons, out-of-frame junctions, or ambiguous translated residues. V3J clonotypes were defined by identical inferred V gene, J gene, and CDR3 amino acid sequence. Percentage overlap between repertoires was calculated by dividing the number of shared unique clonotypes by the size of the smaller repertoire. RTK rarefaction, the Chao1 estimator, and Recon v2.1 estimates of unobserved clonotypes were used to assess repertoire richness. Generation probabilities for all TCRbeta clonotypes obtained by the gDNA method from a few donors were computed using OLGA. TCRdb carries this immuneACCESS record with in-frame sequences only. Its versions omit some clonotypes, under half of them owing to an unresolved V gene in the studies checked, with the rest unexplained. V, J and clone size were drawn from that table, and D and trimming were deduced from the DNA. The sample table holds under 2,500,000 clones, of which 90% to 96% were seen once. Clones ranked in the top ten supply around 0.13% of the sample.

This clonotype was obtained from a man between 18 and 29 years old in good health. The sequence links TRBV29-1 to TRBJ2-7; no confident D gene assignment can be made. The sample consisted of naive CD4+ T cells sorted from blood. The sample's cell subset or site label, in plain terms: CD45RA+ positively selected. The nucleotide sequence is TGCAGCCCTCTCCCGCCGAGCTCCTACGAGCAGTACTTC. Its coded protein is CSPLPPSSYEQYF.